This T cell receptor beta chain was retrieved from a study of T-cell memory formation after mild COVID-19. One entry per CDR3 protein, called by TCRdb with MiXCR from the 5' RACE reads. The profile shows tens of thousands of distinct CDR3 sequences, about 23% of them singletons. Study-level results: CD4+ contracting clones were found mainly in CM and EM, and CD8+ ones in EMRA. Clones shrinking from day 15 to 85 showed even CD4/CD8 mixes; later expanders tilted CD4+. Cross-reactive memory seemingly joined, as some responding clones were found in pre-infection memory.

On this clonotype itself: Its matching antigen is unknown.

V was clipped by 5 bases and J by 5 bases; unmatched bases: 14. CDR3 length equals 17 residues. J is TRBJ2-5 and V is TRBV12-3 or TRBV12-4, with 10 nucleotides matching TRBD2. The TCR sequence derives from a man aged 18 to 29 who had mild COVID-19 (a few samples of this study predate the infection). Cell type and time point are not known. Sequencing was performed on PBMCs or a T cell subset sorted from them (not recorded which). The CDR3 nucleotides read TGTGCCAGCAGTCCTCGCCTAGCGGGGGAACTATGGGAGACCCAGTACTTC. Translation gives CASSPRLAGELWETQYF.